This TCR beta chain was identified in a study of Japanese encephalitis immunity and Zika vaccine responses (dated by TCRdb to 2020 to 2023). For the study in its entirety: Three 5.0 ug doses of alum-adjuvanted ZPIV were administered to included participants at weeks 0, 4 and 28. About 12 participants were given two doses of JEV vaccine (IXIARO) 28 days apart, two to three months before the first ZPIV dose. Approximately twelve participants received one dose of YFV vaccine (YF-VAX) before ZPIV, and several participants were flavivirus-naive. For TCR sequencing, several representative participants were chosen from each pre-vaccination group, with samples at week 0 (after pre-vaccination, before ZPIV) and week 52. TCR repertoires from a few flavivirus-naive individuals were additionally analyzed at weeks 2, 6 and 52 after the start of ZPIV vaccination. For stimulations, either ZIKV structural-protein peptide pools divided into flavivirus-conserved and non-conserved sets or JEV or YFV peptides matching the pre-vaccination were used. ZIKV peptides were 15-mers overlapping by 11 residues, selected for NetMHCpan/NetMHCII-predicted epitopes with affinity below 50 nM. The study examined whether earlier vaccination against Japanese encephalitis virus (JEV) or yellow fever virus (YFV) influenced CD4 T cell responses to the Zika vaccine. Summary of the overall study and its limitations: The individual peptides behind the cross-reactive responses were not identified because limits on sample size made peptide-pool deconvolution impossible. Compared with YFV-pre-vaccinated donors, JEV-pre-vaccinated donors had higher repertoire similarity across time-points and stimulations, indicating that more clonotypes were common to ZIKV and JEV stimulation. Only a few individuals showed CD8 T cell responses to ZIKV peptide pools, and those responses were very low in magnitude. Only a subset of trial participants with three doses and adequate samples was analyzed, not the entire vaccinated cohort. After ZPIV, repertoire richness of CD4 T cells responding to conserved ZIKV epitopes significantly decreased in JEV-pre-vaccinated donors. Samples grouped by participant and showed no similarity between individuals, suggesting that no public TCRs were detected.

Library generation was performed with 5' RACE. Before sequencing, the TCRbeta libraries were pooled in proportion to the number of cells sorted for each library. RNAzol RT was used to extract total RNA from the sorted cells, and cDNA was then synthesized using an oligo(dT) primer together with a template-switching oligo. Using Kapa HiFi, PCR amplified the TCRbeta V-CDR3-J region between a SMARTer oligo primer and a TCRbeta constant-region primer. A second PCR added Illumina adaptors and sample-specific index barcodes, with HighPrep bead cleanup and Bioanalyzer confirmation of a roughly 650 bp band. Libraries were sequenced on an Illumina MiSeq with 2x151 bp paired-end reads. The study's processing was this. Reads were demultiplexed with an in-house Java program, and TCRbeta annotations were assigned and clonotypes were counted with MiXCR. Repertoire overlap used Morisita-Horn indices from the R package vegan, with UPGMA clustering and Circos plots of recurring clonotypes. Shannon diversity and richness were normalized to the maximum possible value based on input cell numbers, so that values between 0 and 1 were obtained. CDR3beta sequences were aligned using MUSCLE, distances were calculated using SeqinR, and multidimensional scaling was plotted in R. The public reads were run again by TCRdb, first through fastp at Q25 and then through MiXCR, and only productive beta chains were kept. Each CDR3 protein appears once, grouped with its most common genes and DNA. These V and J calls are TCRdb output, not the study's own analysis. The sample contains some 280 distinct CDR3 sequences, 2.5% to 3% of them found a single time. The ten largest clonotypes hold less than 30% of the sample.

This clonotype is large (0.1 to 1%). Within one base of it there is no much larger clone, and no base qualities were kept. PBMCs were labeled with CellTrace CFSE and cultured for around six days in RPMI with 8% human serum plus peptide pools at approximately 1 ug/mL each. The enrolled adults were healthy, and microneutralization screening showed them to be seronegative for ZIKV, JEV, YFV, DENV and WNV. Samples were obtained from a phase 1, double-blinded, randomized, placebo-controlled trial of an alum-adjuvanted Zika purified-inactivated virus (ZPIV) vaccine. Peripheral blood mononuclear cells were isolated by standard procedure and stored frozen in liquid nitrogen until use. This TCR came from an adult woman who received an inactivated Zika virus vaccine. The sequences come from antigen-activated CD8+ T cells from blood, cultured, collected during a Zika inactivated vaccine study.

The CDR3 protein sequence reads: CASSHRGQETQYF. The DNA is as follows: TGTGCCAGCTCCCACCGGGGCCAAGAGACCCAGTACTTC. The chain uses TRBV7-9 and TRBJ2-5; TRBD2 might be the D gene, on 5 matching bases. Looking up the germline V gene (reference sequence) yields CDR1 SEHNR and CDR2 FQNEAQ. The V and J ends are trimmed by 8 bases and 1 base, leaving 11 bases between them. The CDR3 contains 13 residues, cysteine and phenylalanine counted. The DNA shown is the 39-base CDR3, in frame from base 1.